The next 15 T cell receptor beta chains were all read from a single sample in a study of blood T cell repertoires in COVID-19. The method was immunoSEQ multiplex PCR; TCRdb's version includes in-frame clones alone and lacks a portion of them. The sample has 58,000 or so clones, 75% to 90% seen once. The sample consisted of peripheral blood. These receptors were collected from a woman between 65 and 79 years old with active COVID-19.

On this clone: The junction departs from the called germline gene at one end, perhaps through a read error. The rearrangement uses TRBV5-4 and TRBJ2-1, with a possible D match to TRBD2 (5 bases). CDR1 SGHNT and CDR2 YYREEE come from the germline V gene (reference sequence). The CDR3 spans 13 residues. In DNA form, the CDR3 reads TGTGCCAGCAGCCCCGAGGGTTCCAGGTTCATCCTCTTC. This translates into CASSPEGSRFILF.

The chain links TRBV10-2 to TRBJ2-7; the match to TRBD1 covers 7 bases. The CDR3 is made up of 13 amino acids. Germline trimming cut 5 bases from V and 4 bases from J; bases unmatched to any gene: 5. CDR1 and CDR2 from the germline V gene are WSHSY and SAAADI. CDR3 amino acids: CASSKGQSYEQYF. The CDR3, as DNA: TGCGCCAGCAGTAAGGGACAGAGTTACGAGCAGTACTTC.

The V call is TRBV25-1, the J call TRBJ1-5; tentative D call: TRBD1 (5 bases). Trimming took 5 bases from V and 7 from J, leaving 12 bases between them. The germline CDR1 and CDR2 sequences are MGHDK and SYGVNS. The CDR3 contains 13 residues. The CDR3 sequence: CASSPGGGQPQHF. The CDR3 bases are TGTGCCAGCAGTCCGGGGGGAGGCCAGCCCCAGCATTTT.

The chain links TRBV29-1 to TRBJ2-5, with D tentatively TRBD1 (6 bases). The CDR3 spans 14 residues. CDR1 and CDR2 (germline): SQVTM, ANQGSEA. Trimming shortened V by 2 bases and J by 4 bases, and 14 bases separated the two germline ends. CDR3: CSVEMGRGTETQYF. The CDR3 coding sequence is TGCAGCGTTGAAATGGGCAGGGGAACAGAGACCCAGTACTTC.

This chain joins TRBV20-1 and TRBJ1-3, with D possibly TRBD1 on 6 matching bases. The V gene lost 3 bases and the J gene lost 4 bases, with 16 bases spanning the gap. CDR3 size: 15 residues. Germline V gene data show CDR1 as DFQATT and CDR2 as SNEGSKA (reference sequence). The CDR3 DNA sequence: TGCAGTGCTAGTACCCCTGGGGGCCCCGGAAACACCATATATTTT. This sequence encodes CSASTPGGPGNTIYF.

The chain uses TRBV30 and TRBJ1-1; D is unclear. There are 13 residues in the CDR3. In germline, CDR1 is GTSNPN, CDR2 SVGIG (reference sequence). Deletions cut 4 bases from V and 1 base from J, with 10 bases between. The DNA of the CDR3 is TGTGCCTGGAACGAAGTAGCGAACACTGAAGCTTTCTTT. Residues: CAWNEVANTEAFF.

The chain recombines TRBV5-4 with TRBJ2-7; 7 bases map to TRBD2. Germline trimming cut 4 bases from V and 5 bases from J; bases unmatched to any gene: 15. Germline V CDR1 and CDR2: SGHNT, YYREEE (reference sequence). The CDR3 extends over 16 amino acids. The CDR3 DNA follows: TGTGCCAGCAGCGGGCCGGACGGTGGGGGGGGAGACGAGCAGTACTTC. It translates to CASSGPDGGGGDEQYF. The full variable domain, completed using reference TRBV5-4 and TRBJ2-7, is ETGVTQSPTHLIKTRGQQVTLRCSSQSGHNTVSWYQQALGQGPQFIFQYYREEENGRGNFPPRFSGLQFPNYSSELNVNALELDDSALYLCASSGPDGGGGDEQYFGPGTRLTVT.

This rearrangement joins TRBV5-6 to TRBJ1-4, with TRBD1 as a possible D gene (5 bases). CDR3 length: 15 amino acids. Germline V gives CDR1 SGHDT, CDR2 YYEEEE. Between the trimmed V and J ends, which lost 0 bases and 8 bases, there was a span of 14 bases. The CDR3 region has the DNA TGTGCCAGCAGCTTGGGTCCCCAGGCAGGGGAAAAACTGTTTTTT. Amino acid sequence: CASSLGPQAGEKLFF. Combining the CDR3 with reference TRBV5-6 and TRBJ1-4 gives the whole variable domain DAGVTQSPTHLIKTRGQQVTLRCSPKSGHDTVSWYQQALGQGPQFIFQYYEEEERQRGNFPDRFSGHQFPNYSSELNVNALLLGDSALYLCASSLGPQAGEKLFFGSGTQLSVL.

The chain joins TRBV4-1 to TRBJ2-3; 15 nucleotides line up with TRBD2. J gave up 5 bases and V 5 bases, and 11 bases lay outside the gene matches. Germline V lookup: CDR1 MGHRA, CDR2 YSYEKL. This CDR3 comprises 18 residues. The CDR3 nucleotides are TGCGCCAGCAGCGGGACTAGCGGGAGGCCCGGGGGCGGAGATACGCAGTATTTT. It specifies CASSGTSGRPGGGDTQYF.

The V call is TRBV5-1, the J call TRBJ2-5, with TRBD1 identical over 9 bases. V was pared by 5 bases and J by 0 bases, with 8 bases of the junction left unmatched. CDR3 size: 16 residues. The germline gives CDR1 SGHRS, CDR2 YFSETQ. CDR3 sequence: CASRLTGGDNQETQYF. The CDR3 bases are TGCGCCAGCAGATTGACAGGGGGGGATAACCAAGAGACCCAGTACTTC.

CDR3 in DNA: TGTGCCACCAGTGGTCTAGCGGGCCCAAAGCAGTTCTTC. It codes for CATSGLAGPKQFF. The V gene is TRBV24-1, the J gene TRBJ2-1; 8 bases are shared with TRBD2. Germline V gives CDR1 KGHDR, CDR2 SFDVKD. The CDR3 length is 13 residues. V gave up 5 bases and J gave up 11 bases; unmatched junction bases: 7.

The chain couples TRBV11-1 to TRBJ2-5; tentative D call: TRBD2 (5 bases). CDR1 is SGHAT, CDR2 FQDESV, per germline (reference sequence). The CDR3 totals 12 residues. Between the trimmed V and J ends, which lost 8 bases and 2 bases, there was a span of 9 bases. The CDR3 DNA sequence: TGTGCCAGCCGCCGAGGGCAAGAGACCCAGTACTTC. As protein: CASRRGQETQYF.

The genes are TRBV28 and TRBJ1-4; TRBD1 might be the D (6 bases). V was shortened by 1 base and J by 4 bases, with 10 bases between the two germline ends. From germline, CDR1 is MDHEN and CDR2 SYDVKM. CDR3 length equals 15 residues. CDR3 bases: TGTGCCAGCAGTTTATCCCGGACAGATAATGAAAAACTGTTTTTT. Protein: CASSLSRTDNEKLFF.

In DNA, the CDR3 is TGTGCCAGCAGCCGCGGACTAGCGGGAGGGCGAAACTCCTACAATGAGCAGTTCTTC. Residues: CASSRGLAGGRNSYNEQFF. The chain combines TRBV11-3 with TRBJ2-1, with TRBD2 matching 15 bases. Germline assignment: CDR1 SGHNT and CDR2 YENEEA. This CDR3 is built from 19 residues. V gave up 5 bases and J gave up 0 bases; unmatched junction bases: 8.

This clone was observed once. This chain uses TRBV19 with TRBJ2-7; 9 bases agree with TRBD1. CDR1 LNHDA and CDR2 SQIVND come from the germline V gene (reference sequence). The CDR3 covers 15 residues. V shed 10 bases and J 5 bases; nucleotides not matched to a gene: 15. The CDR3 spells CATSPPGQGRDEQYF. DNA for the CDR3: TGTGCCACGAGTCCCCCGGGACAGGGTAGGGACGAGCAGTACTTC.